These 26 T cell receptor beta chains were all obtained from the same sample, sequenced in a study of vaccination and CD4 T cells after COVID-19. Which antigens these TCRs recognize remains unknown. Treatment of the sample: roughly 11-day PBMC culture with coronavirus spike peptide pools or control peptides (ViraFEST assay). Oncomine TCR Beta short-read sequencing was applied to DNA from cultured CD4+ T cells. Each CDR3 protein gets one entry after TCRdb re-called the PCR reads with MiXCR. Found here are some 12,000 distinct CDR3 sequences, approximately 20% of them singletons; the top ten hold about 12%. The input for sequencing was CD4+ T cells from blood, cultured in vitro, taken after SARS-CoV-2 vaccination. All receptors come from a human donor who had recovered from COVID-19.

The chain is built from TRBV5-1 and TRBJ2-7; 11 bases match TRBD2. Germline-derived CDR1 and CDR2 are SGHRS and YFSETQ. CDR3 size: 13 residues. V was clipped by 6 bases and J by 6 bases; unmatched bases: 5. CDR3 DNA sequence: TGCGCCAGCACACTAGCGGGAGCTGGCGAGCAGTACTTC. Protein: CASTLAGAGEQYF.

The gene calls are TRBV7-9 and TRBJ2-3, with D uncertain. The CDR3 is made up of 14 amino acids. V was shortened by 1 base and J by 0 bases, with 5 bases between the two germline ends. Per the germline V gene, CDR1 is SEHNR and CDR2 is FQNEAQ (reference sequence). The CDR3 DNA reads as TGTGCCAGCAGCTTAGTTGCGAGCACAGATACGCAGTATTTT. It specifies CASSLVASTDTQYF.

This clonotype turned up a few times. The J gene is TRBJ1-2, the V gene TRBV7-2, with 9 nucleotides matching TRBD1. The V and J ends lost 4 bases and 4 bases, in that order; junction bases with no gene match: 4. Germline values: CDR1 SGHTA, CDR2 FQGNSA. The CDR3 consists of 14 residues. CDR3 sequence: CASSYGTGTYGYTF. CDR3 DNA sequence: TGTGCCAGCAGCTATGGGACAGGGACCTATGGCTACACCTTC.

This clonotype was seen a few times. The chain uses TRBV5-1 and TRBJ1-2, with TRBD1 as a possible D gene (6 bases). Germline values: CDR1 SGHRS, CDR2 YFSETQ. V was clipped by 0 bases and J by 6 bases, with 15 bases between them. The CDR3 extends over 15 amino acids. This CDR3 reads CASSLVGGAVDGYTF. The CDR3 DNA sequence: TGCGCCAGCAGCTTGGTTGGGGGGGCGGTTGATGGCTACACCTTC.

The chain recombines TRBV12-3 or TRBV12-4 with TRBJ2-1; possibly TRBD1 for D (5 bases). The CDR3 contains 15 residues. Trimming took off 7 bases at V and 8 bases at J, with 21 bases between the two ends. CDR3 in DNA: TGTGCCAGCACTCGACTTGCTGGGGCGCTCGATGAGCAGTTCTTC. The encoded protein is CASTRLAGALDEQFF.

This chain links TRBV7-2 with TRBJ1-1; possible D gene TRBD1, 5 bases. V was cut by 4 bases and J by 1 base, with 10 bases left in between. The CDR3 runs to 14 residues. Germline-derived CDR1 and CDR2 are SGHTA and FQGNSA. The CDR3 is CASSSRAANTEAFF. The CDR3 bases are TGTGCCAGCAGCTCCAGGGCCGCGAACACTGAAGCTTTCTTT. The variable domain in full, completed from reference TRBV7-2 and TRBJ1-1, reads GAGVSQSPSNKVTEKGKDVELRCDPISGHTALYWYRQSLGQGLEFLIYFQGNSAPDKSGLPSDRFSAERTGGSVSTLTIQRTQQEDSAVYLCASSSRAANTEAFFGQGTRLTVV.

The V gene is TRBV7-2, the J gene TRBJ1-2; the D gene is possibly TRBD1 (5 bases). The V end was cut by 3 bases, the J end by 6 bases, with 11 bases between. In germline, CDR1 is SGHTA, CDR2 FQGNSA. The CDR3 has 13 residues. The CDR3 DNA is TGTGCCAGCAGCTTCCGGGACCAGCATGGCTACACCTTC. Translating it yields CASSFRDQHGYTF.

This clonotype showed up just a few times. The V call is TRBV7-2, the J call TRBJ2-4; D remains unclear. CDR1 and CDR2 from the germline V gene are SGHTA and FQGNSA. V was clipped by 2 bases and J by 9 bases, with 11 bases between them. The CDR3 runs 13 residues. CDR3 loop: CASSLPPSSIQYF. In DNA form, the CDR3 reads TGTGCCAGCAGCTTACCACCAAGTAGCATTCAGTACTTC.

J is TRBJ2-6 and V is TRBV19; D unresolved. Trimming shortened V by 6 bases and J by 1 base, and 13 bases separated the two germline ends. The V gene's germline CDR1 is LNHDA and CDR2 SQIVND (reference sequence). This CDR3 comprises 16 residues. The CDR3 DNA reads TGTGCCAGTAGGTCTCAGCAGGTATCTGGGGCCAACGTCCTGACTTTC. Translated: CASRSQQVSGANVLTF.

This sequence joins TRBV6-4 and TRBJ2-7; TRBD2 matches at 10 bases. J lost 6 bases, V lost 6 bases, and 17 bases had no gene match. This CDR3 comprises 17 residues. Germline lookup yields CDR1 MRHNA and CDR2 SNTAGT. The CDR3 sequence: CASSTTSGIVPPAEQYF. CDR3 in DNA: TGTGCCAGCAGCACAACTAGCGGGATAGTACCACCGGCCGAGCAGTACTTC.

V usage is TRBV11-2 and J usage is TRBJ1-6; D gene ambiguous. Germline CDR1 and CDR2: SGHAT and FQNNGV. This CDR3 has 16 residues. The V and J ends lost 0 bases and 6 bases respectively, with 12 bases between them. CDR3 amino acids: CASSLEAPALNSPLHF. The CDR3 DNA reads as TGTGCCAGCAGCTTAGAGGCGCCGGCTCTTAATTCACCCCTCCACTTT. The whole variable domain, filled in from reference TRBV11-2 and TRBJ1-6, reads EAGVAQSPRYKIIEKRQSVAFWCNPISGHATLYWYQQILGQGPKLLIQFQNNGVVDDSQLPKDRFSAERLKGVDSTLKIQPAKLEDSAVYLCASSLEAPALNSPLHFGNGTRLTVT.

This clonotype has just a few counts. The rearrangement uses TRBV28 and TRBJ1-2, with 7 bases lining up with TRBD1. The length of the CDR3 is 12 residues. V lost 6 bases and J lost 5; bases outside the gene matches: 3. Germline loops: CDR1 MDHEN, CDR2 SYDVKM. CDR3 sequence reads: CASRAGGYGYTF. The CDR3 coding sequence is TGTGCCAGCAGGGCAGGGGGTTATGGCTACACCTTC.

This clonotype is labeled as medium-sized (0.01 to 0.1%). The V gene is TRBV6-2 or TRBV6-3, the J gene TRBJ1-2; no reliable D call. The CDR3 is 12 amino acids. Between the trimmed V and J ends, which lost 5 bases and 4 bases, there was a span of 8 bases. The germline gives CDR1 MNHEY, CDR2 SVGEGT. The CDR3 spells CASSTSAYGYTF. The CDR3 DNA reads TGTGCCAGCAGTACAAGCGCCTATGGCTACACCTTC.

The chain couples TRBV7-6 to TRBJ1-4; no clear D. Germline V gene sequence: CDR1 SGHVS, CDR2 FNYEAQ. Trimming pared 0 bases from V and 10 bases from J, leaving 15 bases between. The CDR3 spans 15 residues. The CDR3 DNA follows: TGTGCCAGCAGCTTAGCGTCTGGGGTGGCTTCAAAACTGTTTTTT. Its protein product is CASSLASGVASKLFF.

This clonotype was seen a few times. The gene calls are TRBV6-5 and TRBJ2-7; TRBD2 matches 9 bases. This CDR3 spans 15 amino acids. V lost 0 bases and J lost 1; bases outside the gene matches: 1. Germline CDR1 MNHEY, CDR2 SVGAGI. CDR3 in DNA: TGTGCCAGCAGTTACTCGACTAGCGGATCCTACGAGCAGTACTTC. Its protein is CASSYSTSGSYEQYF.

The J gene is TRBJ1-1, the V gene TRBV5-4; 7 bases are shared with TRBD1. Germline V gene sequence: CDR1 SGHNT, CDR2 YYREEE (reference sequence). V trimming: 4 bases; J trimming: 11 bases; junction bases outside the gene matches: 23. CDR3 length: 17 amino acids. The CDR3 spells CASSPDLSRQQGIGAFF. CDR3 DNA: TGTGCCAGCAGCCCAGACCTAAGCCGCCAACAGGGGATTGGCGCTTTCTTT.

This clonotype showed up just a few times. The CDR3 protein is CASSEGTKNIQYF. The CDR3 nucleotides are TGTGCCAGCAGTGAGGGAACCAAAAACATTCAGTACTTC. V usage is TRBV2 and J usage is TRBJ2-4; D is unresolved. V lost 3 bases and J 2 bases, leaving 5 bases between the germline ends. CDR1 is SNHLY and CDR2 is FYNNEI in the germline V gene. This CDR3 spans 13 amino acids.

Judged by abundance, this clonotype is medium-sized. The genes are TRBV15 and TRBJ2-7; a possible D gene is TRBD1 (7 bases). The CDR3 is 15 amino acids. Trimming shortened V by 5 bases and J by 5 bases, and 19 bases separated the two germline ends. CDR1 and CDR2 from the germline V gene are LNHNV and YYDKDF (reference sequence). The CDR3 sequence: CATSGNRGGVNEQYF. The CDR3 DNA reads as TGTGCCACCAGCGGAAACAGGGGAGGAGTGAACGAGCAGTACTTC.

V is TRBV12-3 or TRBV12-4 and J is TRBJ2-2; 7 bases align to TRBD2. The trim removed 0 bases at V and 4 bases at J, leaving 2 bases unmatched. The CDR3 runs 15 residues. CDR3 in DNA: TGTGCCAGCAGTTTAGCGGGAGGGCTCACCGGGGAGCTGTTTTTT. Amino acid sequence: CASSLAGGLTGELFF.

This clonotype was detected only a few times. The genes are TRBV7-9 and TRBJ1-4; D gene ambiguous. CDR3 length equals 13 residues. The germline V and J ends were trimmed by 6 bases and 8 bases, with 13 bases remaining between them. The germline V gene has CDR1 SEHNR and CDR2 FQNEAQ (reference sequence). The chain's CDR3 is CASRRQVGEKLFF. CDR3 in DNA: TGTGCCAGCAGACGTCAGGTCGGCGAAAAACTGTTTTTT.

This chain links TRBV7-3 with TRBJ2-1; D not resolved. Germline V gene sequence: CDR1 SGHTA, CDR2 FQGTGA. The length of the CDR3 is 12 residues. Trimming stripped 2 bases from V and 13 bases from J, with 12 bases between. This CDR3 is CASSLRGGFQFF. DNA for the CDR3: TGTGCCAGCAGCTTACGTGGTGGTTTTCAGTTCTTC.

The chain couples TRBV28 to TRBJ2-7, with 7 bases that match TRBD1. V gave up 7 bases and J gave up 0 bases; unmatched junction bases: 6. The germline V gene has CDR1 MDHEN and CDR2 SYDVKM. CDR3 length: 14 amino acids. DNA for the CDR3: TGTGCCAGCACCCCGGGACAGATCTCCTACGAGCAGTACTTC. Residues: CASTPGQISYEQYF. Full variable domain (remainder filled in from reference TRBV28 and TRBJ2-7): DVKVTQSSRYLVKRTGEKVFLECVQDMDHENMFWYRQDPGLGLRLIYFSYDVKMKEKGDIPEGYSVSREKKERFSLILESASTNQTSMYLCASTPGQISYEQYFGPGTRLTVT.

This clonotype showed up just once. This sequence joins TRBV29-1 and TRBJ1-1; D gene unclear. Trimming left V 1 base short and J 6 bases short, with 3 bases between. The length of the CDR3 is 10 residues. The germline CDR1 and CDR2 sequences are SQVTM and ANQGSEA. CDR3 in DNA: TGCAGCGTTGAAGGGGCTGAAGCTTTCTTT. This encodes CSVEGAEAFF.

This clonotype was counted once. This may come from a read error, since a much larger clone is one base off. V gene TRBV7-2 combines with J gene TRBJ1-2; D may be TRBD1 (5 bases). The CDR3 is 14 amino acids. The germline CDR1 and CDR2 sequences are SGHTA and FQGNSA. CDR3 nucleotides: TGTGCCAGCAGCCCCCGGGGCCTTAACTATAGCTACACCTTC. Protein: CASSPRGLNYSYTF.

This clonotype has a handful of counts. CDR3 amino acids: CASSLGAGTTEAFF. The CDR3 DNA is TGCGCCAGCAGCTTGGGGGCAGGGACCACTGAAGCTTTCTTT. V usage is TRBV5-1 and J usage is TRBJ1-1, with a tentative D call TRBD1 (5 bases). This CDR3 contains 14 residues. Per the germline V gene, CDR1 is SGHRS and CDR2 is YFSETQ. The germline V and J ends were trimmed by 0 bases and 4 bases, with 10 bases remaining between them.

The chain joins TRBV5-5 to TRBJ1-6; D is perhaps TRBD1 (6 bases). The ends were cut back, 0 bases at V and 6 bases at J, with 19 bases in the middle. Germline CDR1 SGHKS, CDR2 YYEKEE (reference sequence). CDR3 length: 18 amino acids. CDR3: CASSLGAFTGGSNSPLHF. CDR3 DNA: TGTGCCAGCAGCTTGGGGGCCTTCACGGGGGGCTCTAATTCACCCCTCCACTTT.